This TCR beta chain was retrieved from a study of blood T cell repertoires in COVID-19. Study-wide background: The origin of the acute and convalescent COVID-19 samples was the United States, Italy and Spain.

This CDR3 region has 16 residues. V lost 5 bases and J lost 2, with 19 bases in between. Per germline, CDR1 SGHAT and CDR2 FQNNGV. Libraries were prepared by immunoSEQ multiplex PCR; TCRdb keeps only in-frame clonotypes and omits some of them. The sample yields 140,000 to 150,000 clones, under 90% seen once. The chain is built from TRBV11-2 and TRBJ2-7; weak D call: TRBD2 (7 bases). The sequence was obtained from a human donor in a cohort sampled during active COVID-19. Sequenced material: peripheral blood. CDR3 sequence (DNA): TGTGCCAGCAGCCCCTTGGGGGGGCAGGCTGCCTACGAGCAGTACTTC. As protein: CASSPLGGQAAYEQYF.